This T cell receptor beta chain was captured by sequencing in a study of blood T cell repertoires in COVID-19. Original handling: Estimated nucleated cell counts came from reference gene primer amplification. The assay was immunoSEQ multiplex PCR, and TCRdb's table has in-frame clones only and misses some. V, J and clone size were drawn from that table, and D and trimming were deduced from the DNA. The table shows approximately 63,000 clones, with 70% to 90% occurring only once. This clone was detected once. Trimming removed 2 bases from V and 3 bases from J, with 6 bases in between. The germline gives CDR1 KGHDR, CDR2 SFDVKD. The CDR3 consists of 13 residues.

Sequenced input: peripheral blood. The TCR comes from a woman aged 80 or older with acute or convalescent COVID-19. The rearrangement links TRBV24-1 to TRBJ1-1; D gene ambiguous. Here the CDR3 reads CATSDSLYTEAFF. CDR3 in DNA: TGTGCCACCAGTGATTCCCTGTACACTGAAGCTTTCTTT.